The source of this T cell receptor beta chain is a study of blood T cell repertoires in COVID-19. Participants were aged about 18 to 90 years, lived in over 20 US areas, and enrolled virtually. Cohort assignment relied on participant-reported clinical history. Measured with immunoSEQ multiplex PCR; TCRdb has only the in-frame clones, and not every one. The sample includes over 150,000 clones, 65% to 85% of them seen just once. Germline V gives CDR1 MDHEN, CDR2 SYDVKM. The junction had 3 bases not matched to a gene; V was cut back by 4 bases and J by 8 bases. The CDR3 covers 13 residues. Source material: PBMCs or T cells enriched from blood (not recorded which). The genes are TRBV28 and TRBJ1-2, with 11 bases matching TRBD1. The sequence derives from a man in his forties or fifties who had recovered from COVID-19. The CDR3 bases are TGTGCCAGCAGTTCGGGACAGGGGGGCGGCTACACCTTC. Protein product: CASSSGQGGGYTF.